This T cell receptor beta chain was sequenced for a study of blood T cells in healthy people across ages. General study results and limits: The donors' CMV status was not determined, possibly confounding changes in expanded clonotypes. PBMCs that were unsorted prevented a conclusive naive versus antigen-experienced comparison.

Turning to this clonotype: Its antigen is unknown.

The CDR3 runs 17 residues. J lost 0 bases, V lost 3 bases, and 4 bases had no gene match. With a J-beta primer mix and a sample-barcoded 5' primer, a second PCR ran about 6 to 11 cycles. Every cDNA was tagged by a template-switch adaptor with 12 random nucleotides. MiXCR, run by TCRdb on the 5' RACE reads, gives a single entry per CDR3 protein. The sample has about 780,000 distinct CDR3 sequences; 46% are singletons. The sequenced sample consisted of blood. This TCR derives from a man aged 80 or over in good health. The gene calls are TRBV12-3 or TRBV12-4 and TRBJ2-1; 11 bases fit TRBD2. The CDR3 here is CASSLGLAVYSYNEQFF. The CDR3 nucleotides are TGTGCCAGCAGTTTGGGACTAGCGGTATACTCCTACAATGAGCAGTTCTTC.